The 3 T cell receptor beta chains reported below all come from one sample, sequenced in a study of CD8 T cells in Susac syndrome. RNA, at about 0.5 to 1 ug, was reverse transcribed with random hexamers. MiXCR, run by TCRdb on the immunoSEQ multiplex PCR reads, gives a single entry per CDR3 protein. The profile shows fewer than 100,000 distinct CDR3 sequences, roughly 90% of them singletons. Sequenced input: CD8+ T cells from PBMCs. The receptors were gathered from a human donor with multiple sclerosis.

The chain uses TRBV2 and TRBJ2-7, with D perhaps TRBD1 (5 bases). Germline V lookup: CDR1 SNHLY, CDR2 FYNNEI. V lost 3 bases, J lost 6 bases, and 9 bases lay in between. The CDR3 spans 12 residues. CDR3 DNA: TGTGCCAGCAGTGACTCAGGGCCCGAGCAGTACTTC. It specifies CASSDSGPEQYF.

V usage is TRBV7-9 and J usage is TRBJ2-7; 8 nucleotides agree with TRBD2. This CDR3 is built from 17 residues. Germline assignment: CDR1 SEHNR and CDR2 FQNEAQ (reference sequence). V trimming: 5 bases; J trimming: 0 bases; junction bases outside the gene matches: 12. This CDR3 reads CASSPHTAGESSYEQYF. As DNA, the CDR3 is TGTGCCAGCAGCCCCCACACAGCGGGGGAAAGCTCCTACGAGCAGTACTTC.

This clonotype was seen just once. The chain combines TRBV20-1 with TRBJ2-1; 10 bases fit TRBD2. Germline V lookup: CDR1 DFQATT, CDR2 SNEGSKA (reference sequence). This CDR3 has 14 residues. V lost 5 bases to trimming and J lost 9 bases; unmatched junction nucleotides: 10. The CDR3 spells CSAWASGSLGEQFF. The CDR3, as DNA: TGCAGTGCTTGGGCTAGCGGGAGTCTTGGTGAGCAGTTCTTC.